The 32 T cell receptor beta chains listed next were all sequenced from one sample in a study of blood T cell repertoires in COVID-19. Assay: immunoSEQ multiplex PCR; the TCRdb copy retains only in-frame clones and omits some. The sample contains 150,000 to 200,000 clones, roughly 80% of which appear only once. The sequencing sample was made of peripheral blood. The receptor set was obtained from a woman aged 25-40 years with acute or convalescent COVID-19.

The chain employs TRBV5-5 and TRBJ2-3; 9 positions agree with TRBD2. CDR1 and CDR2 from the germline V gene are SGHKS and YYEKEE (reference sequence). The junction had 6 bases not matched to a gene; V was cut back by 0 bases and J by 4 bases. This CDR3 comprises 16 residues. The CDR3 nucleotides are TGTGCCAGCAGCTTGGGGCTAGCGGGAAAGTCAGATACGCAGTATTTT. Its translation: CASSLGLAGKSDTQYF. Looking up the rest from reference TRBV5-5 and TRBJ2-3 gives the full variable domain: DAGVTQSPTHLIKTRGQQVTLRCSPISGHKSVSWYQQVLGQGPQFIFQYYEKEERGRGNFPDRFSARQFPNYSSELNVNALLLGDSALYLCASSLGLAGKSDTQYFGPGTRLTVL.

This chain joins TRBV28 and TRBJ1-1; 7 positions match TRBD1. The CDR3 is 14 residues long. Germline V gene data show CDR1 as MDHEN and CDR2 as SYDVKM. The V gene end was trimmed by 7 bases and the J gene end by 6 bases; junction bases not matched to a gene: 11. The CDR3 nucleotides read TGTGCCAGCATACTCCCCGGCAGGGGGGCTGAAGCTTTCTTT. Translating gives CASILPGRGAEAFF.

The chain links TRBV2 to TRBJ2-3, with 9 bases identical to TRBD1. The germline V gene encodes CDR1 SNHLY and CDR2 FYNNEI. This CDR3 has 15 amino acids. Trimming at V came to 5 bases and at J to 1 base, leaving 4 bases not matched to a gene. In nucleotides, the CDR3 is TGTGCCAGCAGTCCCGACAGGGGGGGCACAGATACGCAGTATTTT. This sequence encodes CASSPDRGGTDTQYF.

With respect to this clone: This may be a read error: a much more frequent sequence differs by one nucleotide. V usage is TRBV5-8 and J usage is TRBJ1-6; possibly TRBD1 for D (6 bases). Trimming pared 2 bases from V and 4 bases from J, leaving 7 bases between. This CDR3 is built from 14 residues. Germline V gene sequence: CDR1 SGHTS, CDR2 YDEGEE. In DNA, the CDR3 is TGTGCCAGCAGCTTTGGACAGTATAATTCACCCCTCCACTTT. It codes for CASSFGQYNSPLHF.

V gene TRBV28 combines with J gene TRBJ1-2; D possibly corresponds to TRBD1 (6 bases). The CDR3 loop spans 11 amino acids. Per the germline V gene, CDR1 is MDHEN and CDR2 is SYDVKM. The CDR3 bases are TGTGTATCCAGGACAGCCTATGGCTACACCTTC. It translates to CVSRTAYGYTF.

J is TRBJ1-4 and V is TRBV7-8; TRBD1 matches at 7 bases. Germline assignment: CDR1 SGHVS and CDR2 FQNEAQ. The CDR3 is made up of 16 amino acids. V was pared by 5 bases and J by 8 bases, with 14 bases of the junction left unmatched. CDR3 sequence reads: CASSPRGRDSGEKLFF. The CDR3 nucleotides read TGTGCCAGCAGCCCTAGGGGGCGGGACAGCGGAGAAAAACTGTTTTTT.

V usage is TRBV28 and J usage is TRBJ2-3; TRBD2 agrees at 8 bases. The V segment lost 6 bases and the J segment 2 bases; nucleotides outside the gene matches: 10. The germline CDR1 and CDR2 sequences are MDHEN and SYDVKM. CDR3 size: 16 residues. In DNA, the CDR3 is TGTGCCAGCAGCAGAGGTAGCGGGAAAAACACAGATACGCAGTATTTT. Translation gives CASSRGSGKNTDTQYF.

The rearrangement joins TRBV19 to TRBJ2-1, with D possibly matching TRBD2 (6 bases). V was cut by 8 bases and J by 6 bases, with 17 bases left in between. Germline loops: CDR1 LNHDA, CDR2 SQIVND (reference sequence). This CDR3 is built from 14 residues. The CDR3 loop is CASSAGTHGNEQFF. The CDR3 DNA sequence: TGTGCCAGTTCCGCTGGGACTCATGGCAATGAGCAGTTCTTC. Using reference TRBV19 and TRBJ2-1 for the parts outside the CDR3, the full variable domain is DGGITQSPKYLFRKEGQNVTLSCEQNLNHDAMYWYRQDPGQGLRLIYYSQIVNDFQKGDIAEGYSVSREKKESFPLTVTSAQKNPTAFYLCASSAGTHGNEQFFGPGTRLTVL.

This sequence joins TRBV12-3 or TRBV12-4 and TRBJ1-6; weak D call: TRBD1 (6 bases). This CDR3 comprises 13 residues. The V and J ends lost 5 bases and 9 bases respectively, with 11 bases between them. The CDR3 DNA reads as TGTGCCAGCAGTACAGGGACGGCTTCACCCCTCCACTTT. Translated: CASSTGTASPLHF.

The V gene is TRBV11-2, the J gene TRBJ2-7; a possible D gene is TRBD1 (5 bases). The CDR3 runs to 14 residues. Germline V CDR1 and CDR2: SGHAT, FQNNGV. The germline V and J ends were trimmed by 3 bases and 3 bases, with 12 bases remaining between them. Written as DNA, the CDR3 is TGTGCCAGCAGCTTTGGGGCCCGAAACTACGAGCAGTACTTC. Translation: CASSFGARNYEQYF.

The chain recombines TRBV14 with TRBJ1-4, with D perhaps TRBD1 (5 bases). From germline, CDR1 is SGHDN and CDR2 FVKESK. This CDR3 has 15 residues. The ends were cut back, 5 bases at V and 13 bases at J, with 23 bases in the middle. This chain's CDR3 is CASSGASAVAKGLFF. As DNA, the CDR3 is TGTGCCAGCAGCGGGGCCAGCGCAGTCGCGAAAGGACTGTTTTTT.

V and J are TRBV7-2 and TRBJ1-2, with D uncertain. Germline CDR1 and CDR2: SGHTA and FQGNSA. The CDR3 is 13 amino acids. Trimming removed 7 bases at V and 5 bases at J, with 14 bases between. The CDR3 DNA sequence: TGTGCCAGCACCCCGTGGGCCATTTATGGCTACACCTTC. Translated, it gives CASTPWAIYGYTF.

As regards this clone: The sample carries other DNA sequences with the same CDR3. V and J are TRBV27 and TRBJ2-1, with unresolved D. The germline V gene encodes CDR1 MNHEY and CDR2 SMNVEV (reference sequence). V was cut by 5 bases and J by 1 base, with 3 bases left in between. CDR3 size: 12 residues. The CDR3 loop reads CASSPSYNEQFF. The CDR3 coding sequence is TGTGCCAGCAGTCCGTCCTACAATGAGCAGTTCTTC.

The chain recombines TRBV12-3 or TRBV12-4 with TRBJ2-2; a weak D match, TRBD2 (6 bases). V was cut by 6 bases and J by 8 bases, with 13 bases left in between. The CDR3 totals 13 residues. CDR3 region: CASRSRESGELFF. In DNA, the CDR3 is TGTGCCAGCAGATCGCGGGAATCGGGGGAGCTGTTTTTT.

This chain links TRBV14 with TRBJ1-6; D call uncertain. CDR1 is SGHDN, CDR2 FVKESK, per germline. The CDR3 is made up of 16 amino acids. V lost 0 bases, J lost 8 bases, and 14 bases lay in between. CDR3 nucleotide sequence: TGTGCCAGCAGCCAAGATAGCGGGCAGAGAGATTCACCCCTCCACTTT. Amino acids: CASSQDSGQRDSPLHF.

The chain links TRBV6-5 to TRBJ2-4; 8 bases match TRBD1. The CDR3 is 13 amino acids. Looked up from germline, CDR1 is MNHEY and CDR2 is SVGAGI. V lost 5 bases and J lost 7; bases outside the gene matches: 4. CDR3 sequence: CASSRQGFNIQYF. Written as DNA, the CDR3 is TGTGCCAGCAGTCGACAGGGGTTCAACATTCAGTACTTC.

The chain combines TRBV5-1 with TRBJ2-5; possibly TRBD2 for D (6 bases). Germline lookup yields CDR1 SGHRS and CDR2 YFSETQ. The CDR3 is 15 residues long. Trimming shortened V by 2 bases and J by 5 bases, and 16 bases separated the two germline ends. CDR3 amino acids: CASSFEFGGAETQYF. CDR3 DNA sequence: TGCGCCAGCAGCTTCGAGTTTGGCGGGGCGGAGACCCAGTACTTC.

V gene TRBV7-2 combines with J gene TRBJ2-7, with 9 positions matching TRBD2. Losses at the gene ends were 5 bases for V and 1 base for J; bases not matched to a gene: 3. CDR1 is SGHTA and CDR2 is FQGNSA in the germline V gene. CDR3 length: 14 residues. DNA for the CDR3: TGTGCCAGCAGCCCGGGACTAGCTTCCTACGAGCAGTACTTC. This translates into CASSPGLASYEQYF.

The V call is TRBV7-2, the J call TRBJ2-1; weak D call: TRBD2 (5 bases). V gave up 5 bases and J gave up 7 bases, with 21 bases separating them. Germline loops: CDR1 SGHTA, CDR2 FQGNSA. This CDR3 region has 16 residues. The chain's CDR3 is CASSPRGSPPRNEQFF. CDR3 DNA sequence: TGTGCCAGCAGCCCCCGGGGTAGCCCCCCTAGGAATGAGCAGTTCTTC.

The CDR3 here is CASSLQGFSGYTF. The CDR3 DNA is TGTGCCAGCTCCCTACAGGGGTTCAGCGGCTACACCTTC. The chain employs TRBV28 and TRBJ1-2; 7 bases match TRBD1. The CDR3 covers 13 residues. Germline V gene sequence: CDR1 MDHEN, CDR2 SYDVKM. Trimming at V came to 8 bases and at J to 8 bases, leaving 11 bases not matched to a gene.

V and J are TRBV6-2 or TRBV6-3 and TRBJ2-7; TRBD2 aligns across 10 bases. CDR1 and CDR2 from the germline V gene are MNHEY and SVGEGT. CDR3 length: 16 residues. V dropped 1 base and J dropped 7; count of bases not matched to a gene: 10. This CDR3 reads CASSYYGLAGAGEQYF. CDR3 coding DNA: TGTGCCAGCAGTTACTATGGTCTAGCGGGAGCCGGGGAGCAGTACTTC.

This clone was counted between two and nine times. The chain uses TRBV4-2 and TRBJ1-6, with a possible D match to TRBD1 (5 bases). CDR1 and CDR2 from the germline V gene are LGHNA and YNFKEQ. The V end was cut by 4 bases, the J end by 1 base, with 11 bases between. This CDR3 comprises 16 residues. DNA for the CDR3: TGTGCCAGCAGCCTGGAGGGGAAATCCTATAATTCACCCCTCCACTTT. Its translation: CASSLEGKSYNSPLHF.

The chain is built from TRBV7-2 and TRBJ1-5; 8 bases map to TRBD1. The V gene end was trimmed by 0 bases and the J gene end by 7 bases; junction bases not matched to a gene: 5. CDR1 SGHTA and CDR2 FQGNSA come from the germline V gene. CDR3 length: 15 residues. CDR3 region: CASSLAPQGAQPQHF. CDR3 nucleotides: TGTGCCAGCAGCTTAGCCCCTCAGGGGGCCCAGCCCCAGCATTTT.

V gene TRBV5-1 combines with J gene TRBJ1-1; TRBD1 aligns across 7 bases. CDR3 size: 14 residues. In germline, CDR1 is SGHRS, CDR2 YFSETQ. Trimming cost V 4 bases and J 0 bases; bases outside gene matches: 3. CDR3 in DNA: TGCGCCAGCAGCCTTGACAGGGTGAACACTGAAGCTTTCTTT. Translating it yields CASSLDRVNTEAFF.

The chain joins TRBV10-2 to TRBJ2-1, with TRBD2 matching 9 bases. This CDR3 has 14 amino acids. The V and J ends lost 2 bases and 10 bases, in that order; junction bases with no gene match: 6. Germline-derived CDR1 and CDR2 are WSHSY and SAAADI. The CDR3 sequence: CASSEAGGPGEQFF. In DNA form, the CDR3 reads TGCGCCAGCAGTGAGGCGGGAGGGCCTGGGGAGCAGTTCTTC.

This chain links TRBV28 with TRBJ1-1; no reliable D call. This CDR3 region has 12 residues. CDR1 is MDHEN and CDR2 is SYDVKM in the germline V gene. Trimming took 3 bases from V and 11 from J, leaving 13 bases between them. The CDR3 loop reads CASSFPLLRAFF. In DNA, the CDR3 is TGTGCCAGCAGTTTCCCCCTACTACGGGCTTTCTTT.

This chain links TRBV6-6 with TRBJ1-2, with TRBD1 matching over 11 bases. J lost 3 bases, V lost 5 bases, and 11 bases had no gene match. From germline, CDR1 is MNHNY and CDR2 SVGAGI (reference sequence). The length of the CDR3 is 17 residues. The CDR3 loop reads CASSPPPDRGPDYGYTF. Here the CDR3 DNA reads TGTGCCAGCAGTCCACCACCGGACAGGGGGCCAGACTATGGCTACACCTTC.

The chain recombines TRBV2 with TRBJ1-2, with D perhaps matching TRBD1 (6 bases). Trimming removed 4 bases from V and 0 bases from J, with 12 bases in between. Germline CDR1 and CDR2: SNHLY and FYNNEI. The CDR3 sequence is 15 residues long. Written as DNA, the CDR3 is TGTGCCAGCAGTGTGGACAGTAGGGCTAACTATGGCTACACCTTC. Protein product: CASSVDSRANYGYTF.

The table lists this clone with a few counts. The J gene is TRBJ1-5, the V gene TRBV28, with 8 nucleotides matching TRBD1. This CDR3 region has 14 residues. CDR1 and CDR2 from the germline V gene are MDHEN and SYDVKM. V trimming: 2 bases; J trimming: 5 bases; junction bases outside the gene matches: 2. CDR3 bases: TGTGCCAGCAGTTTAGGACAGGGTGATCAGCCCCAGCATTTT. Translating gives CASSLGQGDQPQHF.

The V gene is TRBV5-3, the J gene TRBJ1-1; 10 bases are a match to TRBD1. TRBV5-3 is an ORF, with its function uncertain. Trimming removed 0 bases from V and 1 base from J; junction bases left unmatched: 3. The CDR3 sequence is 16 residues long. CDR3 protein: CARSLEGQGWNTEAFF. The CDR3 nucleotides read TGTGCCAGAAGCTTGGAGGGACAGGGGTGGAACACTGAAGCTTTCTTT.

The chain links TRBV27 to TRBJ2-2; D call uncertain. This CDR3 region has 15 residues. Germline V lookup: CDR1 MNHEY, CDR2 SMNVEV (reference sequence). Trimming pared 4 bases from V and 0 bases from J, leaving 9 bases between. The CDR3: CASSSRLANTGELFF. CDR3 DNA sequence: TGTGCCAGCAGTTCCCGACTGGCGAACACCGGGGAGCTGTTTTTT.

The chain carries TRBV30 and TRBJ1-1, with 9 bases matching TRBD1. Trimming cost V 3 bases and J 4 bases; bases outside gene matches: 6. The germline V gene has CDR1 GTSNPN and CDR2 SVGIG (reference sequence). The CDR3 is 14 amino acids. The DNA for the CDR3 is TGTGCCTGGAGCGTTCGGACAGGGGCCACTGAAGCTTTCTTT. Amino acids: CAWSVRTGATEAFF.